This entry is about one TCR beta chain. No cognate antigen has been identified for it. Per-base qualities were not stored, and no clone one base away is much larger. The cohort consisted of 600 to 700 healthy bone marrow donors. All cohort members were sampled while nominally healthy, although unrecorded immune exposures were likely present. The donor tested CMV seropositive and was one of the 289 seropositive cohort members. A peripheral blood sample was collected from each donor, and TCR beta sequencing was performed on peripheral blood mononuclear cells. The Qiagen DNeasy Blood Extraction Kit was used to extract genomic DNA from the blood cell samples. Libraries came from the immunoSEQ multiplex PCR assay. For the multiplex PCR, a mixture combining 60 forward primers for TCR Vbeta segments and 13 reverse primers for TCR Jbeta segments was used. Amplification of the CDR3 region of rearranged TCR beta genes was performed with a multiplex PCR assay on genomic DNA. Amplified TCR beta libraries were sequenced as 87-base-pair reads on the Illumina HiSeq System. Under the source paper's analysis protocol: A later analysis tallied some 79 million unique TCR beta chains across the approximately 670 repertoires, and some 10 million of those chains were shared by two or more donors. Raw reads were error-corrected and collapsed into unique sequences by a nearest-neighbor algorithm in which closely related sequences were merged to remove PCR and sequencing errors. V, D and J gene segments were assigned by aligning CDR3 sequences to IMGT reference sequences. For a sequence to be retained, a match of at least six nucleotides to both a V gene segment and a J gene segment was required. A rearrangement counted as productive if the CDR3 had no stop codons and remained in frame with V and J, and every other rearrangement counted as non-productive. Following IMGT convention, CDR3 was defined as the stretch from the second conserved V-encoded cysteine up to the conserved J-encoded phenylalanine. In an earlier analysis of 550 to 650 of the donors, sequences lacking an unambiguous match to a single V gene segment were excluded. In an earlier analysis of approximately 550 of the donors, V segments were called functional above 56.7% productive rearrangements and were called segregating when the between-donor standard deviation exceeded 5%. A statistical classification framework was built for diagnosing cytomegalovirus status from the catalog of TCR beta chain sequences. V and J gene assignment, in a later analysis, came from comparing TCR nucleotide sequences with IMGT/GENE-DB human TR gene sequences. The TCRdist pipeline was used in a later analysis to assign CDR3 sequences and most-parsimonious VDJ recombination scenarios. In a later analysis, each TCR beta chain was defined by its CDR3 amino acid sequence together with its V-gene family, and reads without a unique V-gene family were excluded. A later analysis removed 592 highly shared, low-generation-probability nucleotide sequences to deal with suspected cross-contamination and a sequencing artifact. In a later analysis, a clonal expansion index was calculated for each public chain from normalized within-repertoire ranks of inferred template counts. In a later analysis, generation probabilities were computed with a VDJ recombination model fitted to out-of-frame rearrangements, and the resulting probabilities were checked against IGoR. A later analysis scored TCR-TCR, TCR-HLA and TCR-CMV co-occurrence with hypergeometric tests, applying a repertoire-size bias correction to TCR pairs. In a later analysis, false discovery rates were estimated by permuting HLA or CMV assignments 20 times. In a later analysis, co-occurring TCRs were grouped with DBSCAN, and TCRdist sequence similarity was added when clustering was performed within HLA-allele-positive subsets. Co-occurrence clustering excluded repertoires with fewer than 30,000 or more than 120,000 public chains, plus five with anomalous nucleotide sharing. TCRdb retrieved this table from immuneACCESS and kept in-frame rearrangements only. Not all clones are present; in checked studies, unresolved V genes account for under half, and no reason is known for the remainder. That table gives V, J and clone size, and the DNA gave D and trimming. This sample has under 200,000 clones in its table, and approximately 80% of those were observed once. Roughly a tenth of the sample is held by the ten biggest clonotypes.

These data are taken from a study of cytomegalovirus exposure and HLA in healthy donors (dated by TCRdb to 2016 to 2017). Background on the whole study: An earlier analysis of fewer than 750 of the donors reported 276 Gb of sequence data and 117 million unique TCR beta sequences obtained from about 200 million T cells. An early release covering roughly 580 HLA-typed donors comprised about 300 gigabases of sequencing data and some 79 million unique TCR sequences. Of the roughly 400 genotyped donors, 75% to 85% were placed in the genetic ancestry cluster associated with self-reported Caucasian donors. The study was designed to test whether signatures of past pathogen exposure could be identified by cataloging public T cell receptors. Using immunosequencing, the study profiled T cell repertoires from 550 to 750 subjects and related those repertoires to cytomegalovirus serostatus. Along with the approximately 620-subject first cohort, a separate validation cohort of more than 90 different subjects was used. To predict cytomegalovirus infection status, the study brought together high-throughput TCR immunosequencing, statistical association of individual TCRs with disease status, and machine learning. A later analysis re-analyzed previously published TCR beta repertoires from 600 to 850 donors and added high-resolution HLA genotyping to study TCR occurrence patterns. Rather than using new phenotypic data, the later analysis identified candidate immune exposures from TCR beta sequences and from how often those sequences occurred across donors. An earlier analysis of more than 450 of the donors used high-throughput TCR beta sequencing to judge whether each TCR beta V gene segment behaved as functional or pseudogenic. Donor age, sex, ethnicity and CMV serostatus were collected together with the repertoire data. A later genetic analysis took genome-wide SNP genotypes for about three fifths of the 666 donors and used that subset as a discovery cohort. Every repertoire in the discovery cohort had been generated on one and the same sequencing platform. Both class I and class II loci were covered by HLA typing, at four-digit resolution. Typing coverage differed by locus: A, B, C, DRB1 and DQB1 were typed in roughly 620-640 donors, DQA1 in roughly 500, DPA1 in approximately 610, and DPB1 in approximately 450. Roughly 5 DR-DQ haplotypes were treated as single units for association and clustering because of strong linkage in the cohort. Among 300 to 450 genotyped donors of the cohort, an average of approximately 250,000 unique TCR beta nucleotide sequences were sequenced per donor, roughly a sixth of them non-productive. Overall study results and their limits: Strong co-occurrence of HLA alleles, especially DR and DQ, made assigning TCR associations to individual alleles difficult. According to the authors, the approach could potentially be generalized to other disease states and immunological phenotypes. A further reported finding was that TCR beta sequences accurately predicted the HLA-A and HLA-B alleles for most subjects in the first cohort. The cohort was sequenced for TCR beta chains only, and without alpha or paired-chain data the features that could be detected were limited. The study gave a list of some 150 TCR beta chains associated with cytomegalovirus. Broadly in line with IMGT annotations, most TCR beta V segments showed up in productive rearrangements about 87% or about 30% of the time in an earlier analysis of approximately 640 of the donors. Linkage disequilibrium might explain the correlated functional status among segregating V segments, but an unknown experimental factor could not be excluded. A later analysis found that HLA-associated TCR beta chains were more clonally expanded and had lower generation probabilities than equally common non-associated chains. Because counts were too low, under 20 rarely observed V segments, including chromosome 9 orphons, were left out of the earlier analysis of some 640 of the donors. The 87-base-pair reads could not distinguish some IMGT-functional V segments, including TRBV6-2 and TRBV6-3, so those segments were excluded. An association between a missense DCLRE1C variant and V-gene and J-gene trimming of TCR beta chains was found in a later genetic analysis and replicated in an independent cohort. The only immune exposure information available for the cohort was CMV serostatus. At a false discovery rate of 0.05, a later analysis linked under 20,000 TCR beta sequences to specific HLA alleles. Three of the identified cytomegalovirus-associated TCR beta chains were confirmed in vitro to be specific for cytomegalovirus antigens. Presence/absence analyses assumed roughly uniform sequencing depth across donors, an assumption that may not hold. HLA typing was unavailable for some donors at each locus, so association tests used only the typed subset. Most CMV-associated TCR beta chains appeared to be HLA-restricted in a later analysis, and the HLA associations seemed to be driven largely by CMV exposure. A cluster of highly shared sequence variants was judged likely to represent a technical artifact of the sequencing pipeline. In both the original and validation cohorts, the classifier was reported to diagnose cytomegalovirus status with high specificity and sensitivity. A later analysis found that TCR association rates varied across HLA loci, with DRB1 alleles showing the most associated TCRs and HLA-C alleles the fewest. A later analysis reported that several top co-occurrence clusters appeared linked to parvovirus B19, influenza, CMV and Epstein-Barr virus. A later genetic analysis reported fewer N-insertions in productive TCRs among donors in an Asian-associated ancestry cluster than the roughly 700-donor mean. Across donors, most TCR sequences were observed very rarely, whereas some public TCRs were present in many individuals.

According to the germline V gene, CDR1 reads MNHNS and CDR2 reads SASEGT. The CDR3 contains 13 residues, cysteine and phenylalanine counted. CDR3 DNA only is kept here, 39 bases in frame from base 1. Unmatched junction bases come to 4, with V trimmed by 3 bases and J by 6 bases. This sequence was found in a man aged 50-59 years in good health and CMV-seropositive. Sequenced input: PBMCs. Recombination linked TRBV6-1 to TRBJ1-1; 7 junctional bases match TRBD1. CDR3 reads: CASSDHQGAEAFF. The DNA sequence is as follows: TGTGCCAGCAGTGATCACCAGGGGGCTGAAGCTTTCTTT.